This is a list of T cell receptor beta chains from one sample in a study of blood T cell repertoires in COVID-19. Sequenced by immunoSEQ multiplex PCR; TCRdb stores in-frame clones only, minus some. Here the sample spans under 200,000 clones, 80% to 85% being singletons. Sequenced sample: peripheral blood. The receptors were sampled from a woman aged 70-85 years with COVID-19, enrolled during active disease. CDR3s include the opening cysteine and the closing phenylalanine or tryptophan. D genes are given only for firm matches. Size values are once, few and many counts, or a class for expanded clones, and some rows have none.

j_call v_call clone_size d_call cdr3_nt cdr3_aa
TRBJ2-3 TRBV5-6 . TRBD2 TGTGCCAGCAACCCACGACTAGCGGGGGCCACCCTTAGTTCGGATACGCAGTATTTT CASNPRLAGATLSSDTQYF
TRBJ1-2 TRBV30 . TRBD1 TGTGCCTGGAGTGTGAATAGGGGGCTCGACTATGGCTACACCTTC CAWSVNRGLDYGYTF
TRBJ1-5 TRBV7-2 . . TGTGCCAGCAGCTTAGACAGTCTTAGCAATCAGCCCCAGCATTTT CASSLDSLSNQPQHF
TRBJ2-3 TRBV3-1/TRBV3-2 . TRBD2 TGTGCCAGCAGCCTAACTAGCGGCACAGATACGCAGTATTTT CASSLTSGTDTQYF
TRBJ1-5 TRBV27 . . TGTGCCAGCAGTCCGACCTCGGAGGGACCCAATCAGCCCCAGCATTTT CASSPTSEGPNQPQHF
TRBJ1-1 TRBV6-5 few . TGTGCCAGCAGTTACCGGTCGGGCACTGAAGCTTTCTTT CASSYRSGTEAFF
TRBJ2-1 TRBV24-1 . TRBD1 TGTGCCACCAGTGATTCTACCGGGACAGGGGACACACGGGAGCAGTTCTTC CATSDSTGTGDTREQFF
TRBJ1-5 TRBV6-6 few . TGTGCCAGCAGTTACGCAGGTATGGAGCCCCAGCATTTT CASSYAGMEPQHF
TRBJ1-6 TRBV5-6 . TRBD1 TGTGCCAGCAGCTTGGCCCAACAGGGGGCTTATTCACCCCTCCACTTT CASSLAQQGAYSPLHF
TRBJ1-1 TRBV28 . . TGTGCCAGCAGGACAACAGGGTTCACTGAAGCTTTCTTT CASRTTGFTEAFF
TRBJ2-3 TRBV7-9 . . TGTGCCAGCAGCTTAGGGCTCTCCACAGATACGCAGTATTTT CASSLGLSTDTQYF
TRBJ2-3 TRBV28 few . TGTGCCAGCGAGGTAGCAGATACGCAGTATTTT CASEVADTQYF
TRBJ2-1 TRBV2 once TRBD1 TGTGCCAGCAGTGAGGCGACAGGGGGGAATGAGCAGTTCTTC CASSEATGGNEQFF
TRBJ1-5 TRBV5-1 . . TGCGCCAGCAGCCTAGGACCTGAGGGGCCCCAGCATTTT CASSLGPEGPQHF
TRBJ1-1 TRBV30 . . TGTGCCTGGAGTGCCCGACGGGGTCTGAACACTGAAGCTTTCTTT CAWSARRGLNTEAFF
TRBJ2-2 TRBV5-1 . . TGCGCCAGCAGCTTGGGAGGGAGTGGTTCCGGGGAGCTGTTTTTT CASSLGGSGSGELFF
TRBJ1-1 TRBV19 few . TGTGCCAGTTCATCACAGGGAGGGACTGAAGCTTTCTTT CASSSQGGTEAFF
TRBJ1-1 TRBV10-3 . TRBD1 TGTGCCATCAGTGAGTTGGAGGGGGCCACTGAAGCTTTCTTT CAISELEGATEAFF
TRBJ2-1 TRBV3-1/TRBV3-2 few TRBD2 TGTGCCAGCAGCCCTACTAGCGGGAGTTACAATGAGCAGTTCTTC CASSPTSGSYNEQFF
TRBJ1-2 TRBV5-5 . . TGTGCCAGCAGCCTAGAGACAGAGCACTATGGCTACACCTTC CASSLETEHYGYTF
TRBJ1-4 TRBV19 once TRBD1 TGTGCCAGTAGTGCCCAACAGGGGTGGGGTGAAAAACTGTTTTTT CASSAQQGWGEKLFF
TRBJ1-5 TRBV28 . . TGTGCCAGCAGTCCCAGCATGAGGGGCAATCAGCCCCAGCATTTT CASSPSMRGNQPQHF
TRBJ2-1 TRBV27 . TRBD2 TGTGCCAGCAGACCCCCAACAGGACTAGCGATAAGGTTCTTC CASRPPTGLAIRFF
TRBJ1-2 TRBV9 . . TGTGCCAGCAGCGTAGTGGGGGCGGGAGGAGGTTACGGCTACACCTTC CASSVVGAGGGYGYTF
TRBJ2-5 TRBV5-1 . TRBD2 TGCGCCAGCAGCTTAATGGCGGGGGGCGTAGAGGAGACCCAGTACTTC CASSLMAGGVEETQYF
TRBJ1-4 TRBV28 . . TGTGCCAGCAGTTTACGCCGGGAACTGTTTTTT CASSLRRELFF
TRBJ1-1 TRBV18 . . TGTGCCAGCTCCCTCCAGGAGAACACTGAAGCTTTCTTT CASSLQENTEAFF
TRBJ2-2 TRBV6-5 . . TGTGCCAGCAGGGTGGGGGGAAACACCGGGGAGCTGTTTTTT CASRVGGNTGELFF
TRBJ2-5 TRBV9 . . TGTGCCAGCAGCGTAGCCTTAAGTAGCGTAGAGACCCAGTACTTC CASSVALSSVETQYF
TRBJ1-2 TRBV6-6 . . TGTGCCAGCAGTTTCGACAGTTCCTATGGCTACACCTTC CASSFDSSYGYTF
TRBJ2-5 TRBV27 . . TGTGCCACCCGTCGTGAAATGGGGGGAGAGACCCAGTACTTC CATRREMGGETQYF